One and the same sample provided the 28 T cell receptor beta chains below, sequenced in a study of T cell responses to AZD1222 COVID-19 vaccine. Here immunoSEQ multiplex PCR was the method, and the copy in TCRdb shows in-frame clones only, minus some. This table has approximately 150,000 clones, approximately 92% appearing once. Here the sequenced sample was peripheral blood, taken on day 0 of AZD1222 vaccination. These receptor sequences come from an adult in good health.

The gene calls are TRBV6-4 and TRBJ2-3; no reliable D call. CDR3 length equals 12 residues. CDR1 is MRHNA and CDR2 is SNTAGT in the germline V gene. V dropped 6 bases and J dropped 3 bases, with 7 bases sitting between them. CDR3 amino acids: CASRAETDTQYF. The CDR3 coding sequence is TGTGCCAGCAGAGCTGAAACAGATACGCAGTATTTT.

This clone was observed at least ten times. The CDR3 here is CASSPGGNEQYF. CDR3 nucleotide sequence: TGTGCCAGCTCACCCGGAGGCAACGAGCAGTACTTC. The rearrangement joins TRBV18 to TRBJ2-7; the D gene is possibly TRBD2 (5 bases). The CDR3 is made up of 12 amino acids. Germline CDR1 is KGHSH and CDR2 is LQKENI. V lost 3 bases and J 5 bases, leaving 8 bases between the germline ends.

The chain uses TRBV4-3 and TRBJ2-2; 8 nucleotides match TRBD2. V was clipped by 2 bases and J by 4 bases; unmatched bases: 9. The CDR3 consists of 17 residues. CDR1 is LGHNA and CDR2 is YSLEER in the germline V gene. CDR3: CASSQPPAGVSTGELFF. The CDR3 DNA reads as TGCGCCAGCAGCCAACCCCCAGCGGGGGTCTCCACCGGGGAGCTGTTTTTT.

Here the CDR3 DNA reads TGTGCCAGCTCAATCGATAGCAATCAGCCCCAGCATTTT. Its translation is CASSIDSNQPQHF. V and J are TRBV18 and TRBJ1-5; the D is unclear. Per the germline V gene, CDR1 is KGHSH and CDR2 is LQKENI. The CDR3 contains 13 residues. Trimming took 5 bases from V and 0 from J, leaving 5 bases between them. Full variable domain (outside the CDR3, taken from reference TRBV18 and TRBJ1-5): NAGVMQNPRHLVRRRGQEARLRCSPMKGHSHVYWYRQLPEEGLKFMVYLQKENIIDESGMPKERFSAEFPKEGPSILRIQQVVRGDSAAYFCASSIDSNQPQHFGDGTRLSIL.

The V and J genes are TRBV4-2 and TRBJ1-2; D gene ambiguous. CDR3 length equals 16 residues. V dropped 0 bases and J dropped 2 bases, with 13 bases sitting between them. Per germline, CDR1 LGHNA and CDR2 YNFKEQ. In DNA form, the CDR3 reads TGTGCCAGCAGCCAAGAAATGTGGGTTATCAACTATGGCTACACCTTC. Its translation: CASSQEMWVINYGYTF.

This clone was seen a handful of times. This rearrangement joins TRBV7-2 to TRBJ2-2; TRBD1 matches at 7 bases. The CDR3 has 15 residues. Trimming took 5 bases from V and 0 from J; bases not matched to a gene: 3. Germline V gene sequence: CDR1 SGHTA, CDR2 FQGNSA. CDR3: CASSPDRTNTGELFF. CDR3 bases: TGTGCCAGCAGCCCGGACAGGACGAACACCGGGGAGCTGTTTTTT.

This chain joins TRBV27 and TRBJ1-1, with TRBD1 identical over 7 bases. J gave up 0 bases and V 5 bases, and 6 bases lay outside the gene matches. The V gene's germline CDR1 is MNHEY and CDR2 SMNVEV (reference sequence). The length of the CDR3 is 15 residues. The CDR3 protein is CASSAITGVNTEAFF. In nucleotides, the CDR3 is TGTGCCAGCAGTGCCATAACAGGGGTGAACACTGAAGCTTTCTTT.

There are a few counts of this clone. The CDR3 loop is CASSLLGTNVMSYNEQFF. CDR3 DNA: TGTGCCAGCAGCCTCCTCGGGACTAACGTAATGTCCTACAATGAGCAGTTCTTC. The chain joins TRBV3-1 (or the pseudogene TRBV3-2) to TRBJ2-1; TRBD2 aligns across 7 bases. Trimming took 4 bases from V and 1 from J; bases not matched to a gene: 13. This CDR3 contains 18 residues. CDR1 LGHDT and CDR2 YNNKEL come from the germline V gene (reference sequence).

The V and J genes are TRBV9 and TRBJ1-2, with TRBD1 identical over 12 bases. The ends lost 3 bases at V and 0 bases at J; junction bases unmatched: 6. Germline lookup yields CDR1 SGDLS and CDR2 YYNGEE. The CDR3 contains 17 residues. CDR3 DNA sequence: TGTGCCAGCAGCGCAGGGACAGGGGGCCTGCCTAACTATGGCTACACCTTC. It encodes CASSAGTGGLPNYGYTF.

This chain links TRBV7-2 with TRBJ2-6, with D tentatively TRBD2 (5 bases). Trimming removed 3 bases from V and 0 bases from J, with 12 bases in between. The CDR3 is made up of 17 amino acids. Germline CDR1 reads SGHTA; CDR2 reads FQGNSA. The CDR3 sequence is CASSLLGALSGANVLTF. The CDR3 region has the DNA TGTGCCAGCAGCTTGCTGGGAGCACTCTCTGGGGCCAACGTCCTGACTTTC.

This clone was seen a handful of times. The gene calls are TRBV7-2 and TRBJ2-7; no reliable D call. The CDR3 runs 13 residues. The ends were cut back, 3 bases at V and 3 bases at J, with 9 bases in the middle. In germline, CDR1 is SGHTA, CDR2 FQGNSA. DNA of the CDR3: TGTGCCAGCAGCTTCTCTAGTTTCTACGAGCAGTACTTC. Translating it yields CASSFSSFYEQYF. The full variable domain, its missing parts supplied by reference TRBV7-2 and TRBJ2-7, is GAGVSQSPSNKVTEKGKDVELRCDPISGHTALYWYRQSLGQGLEFLIYFQGNSAPDKSGLPSDRFSAERTGGSVSTLTIQRTQQEDSAVYLCASSFSSFYEQYFGPGTRLTVT.

This clone came up a few times. This chain joins TRBV7-2 and TRBJ2-7, with D uncertain. The CDR3 spans 13 residues. Germline CDR1 and CDR2: SGHTA and FQGNSA. Trimming took off 5 bases at V and 6 bases at J, with 14 bases between the two ends. The CDR3 region is CASSPRSGGEQYF. The DNA of the CDR3 is TGTGCCAGCAGCCCACGGTCGGGTGGCGAGCAGTACTTC.

This rearrangement joins TRBV12-3 or TRBV12-4 to TRBJ1-5; possibly TRBD1 for D (5 bases). This CDR3 has 13 residues. V gave up 6 bases and J gave up 6 bases, with 12 bases separating them. The chain's CDR3 is CASRRQTGQPQHF. The CDR3 DNA reads TGTGCCAGCAGAAGACAGACGGGTCAGCCCCAGCATTTT.

The V and J genes are TRBV10-3 and TRBJ2-7, with D perhaps being TRBD1 or TRBD2 (6 bases each). With 3 bases removed from V and 4 bases from J, the gap between germline ends came to 19 bases. The CDR3 has 16 residues. CDR1 is ENHRY, CDR2 SYGVKD, per germline. The CDR3 loop is CAISDPPGASLYEQYF. The CDR3 DNA sequence: TGTGCCATCAGTGACCCCCCGGGGGCGAGTTTGTACGAGCAGTACTTC.

This rearrangement joins TRBV7-9 to TRBJ1-1; no firm D call. The CDR3 is 15 residues long. The V end was cut by 3 bases, the J end by 4 bases, with 15 bases between. CDR1 and CDR2 from the germline V gene are SEHNR and FQNEAQ (reference sequence). CDR3 protein: CASSFDGFQGTEAFF. The DNA for the CDR3 is TGTGCCAGCAGCTTCGACGGTTTCCAAGGCACTGAAGCTTTCTTT.

The genes are TRBV7-3 and TRBJ2-1; no reliable D call. The germline V gene encodes CDR1 SGHTA and CDR2 FQGTGA. This CDR3 spans 13 amino acids. V was trimmed by 2 bases and J by 9 bases, leaving 11 bases between them. CDR3 sequence (DNA): TGTGCCAGCAGCTTAGTGGAAGGAACTGAGCAGTTCTTC. Translation: CASSLVEGTEQFF.

This clone appeared a single time. This chain uses TRBV7-6 with TRBJ1-4; TRBD1 agrees at 9 bases. The CDR3 has 16 residues. Germline CDR1 SGHVS, CDR2 FNYEAQ. V trimming: 4 bases; J trimming: 6 bases; junction bases outside the gene matches: 9. Here the CDR3 reads CASSSRPGTGYEKLFF. CDR3 DNA: TGTGCCAGCAGCTCACGCCCGGGGACAGGGTATGAAAAACTGTTTTTT.

The chain recombines TRBV5-1 with TRBJ2-2; 7 bases are shared with TRBD2. The CDR3 loop spans 15 amino acids. Germline CDR1 and CDR2: SGHRS and YFSETQ. The ends lost 1 base at V and 2 bases at J; junction bases unmatched: 2. The CDR3 coding sequence is TGCGCCAGCAGCTTGCCGGGGGGTAACACCGGGGAGCTGTTTTTT. This codes for CASSLPGGNTGELFF. Variable domain in full (rest from reference TRBV5-1 and TRBJ2-2): KAGVTQTPRYLIKTRGQQVTLSCSPISGHRSVSWYQQTPGQGLQFLFEYFSETQRNKGNFPGRFSGRQFSNSRSEMNVSTLELGDSALYLCASSLPGGNTGELFFGEGSRLTVL.

J is TRBJ2-1 and V is TRBV7-8, with D maybe TRBD2 (6 bases). The CDR3 sequence is 15 residues long. V shed 2 bases and J shed 7 bases, with 15 bases lying between them. CDR1 SGHVS and CDR2 FQNEAQ come from the germline V gene. As DNA, the CDR3 is TGTGCCAGCAGCTTATGGTCAACGGCGGGGAATGAGCAGTTCTTC. Translated: CASSLWSTAGNEQFF.

The rearrangement links TRBV7-9 to TRBJ2-5, with 9 bases that match TRBD2. V was clipped by 2 bases and J by 5 bases; unmatched bases: 9. The CDR3 totals 16 residues. CDR1 is SEHNR and CDR2 is FQNEAQ in the germline V gene (reference sequence). The DNA for the CDR3 is TGTGCCAGCAGCTTAAGTCCTAGCGGGGTACGTGAGACCCAGTACTTC. Its translation is CASSLSPSGVRETQYF.

CDR3 nucleotides: TGTGCCAGCAGCCACCGGCAGGGGGGCTACACCGGGGAGCTGTTTTTT. Protein product: CASSHRQGGYTGELFF. The V gene is TRBV7-6, the J gene TRBJ2-2, with D tentatively TRBD1 (7 bases). The V end lost 5 bases, the J end lost 3 bases, and 16 bases lay between the germline ends. The CDR3 loop spans 16 amino acids. The germline V gene encodes CDR1 SGHVS and CDR2 FNYEAQ.

The sample holds one count of this clone. The chain joins TRBV19 to TRBJ1-3; D is possibly TRBD1 (5 bases). Germline V CDR1 and CDR2: LNHDA, SQIVND (reference sequence). This CDR3 has 14 amino acids. V was trimmed by 10 bases and J by 4 bases, leaving 17 bases between them. Here the CDR3 reads CATSLGANGNTIYF. The CDR3 nucleotides are TGTGCCACCTCCCTCGGGGCCAACGGAAACACCATATATTTT.

The V and J genes are TRBV7-3 and TRBJ2-5; 13 bases map to TRBD2. Germline V gives CDR1 SGHTA, CDR2 FQGTGA. V lost 5 bases to trimming and J lost 7 bases; unmatched junction nucleotides: 10. The CDR3 covers 16 residues. CDR3 loop: CASSLHTSGGAGTQYF. CDR3 bases: TGTGCCAGCAGCCTCCACACTAGCGGGGGGGCAGGGACCCAGTACTTC.

As DNA, the CDR3 is TGTGCCAGCAGCTTCGGTCAGGGCTACACAGATACGCAGTATTTT. Protein product: CASSFGQGYTDTQYF. V usage is TRBV7-6 and J usage is TRBJ2-3; maybe TRBD1 (5 bases). Trimming shortened V by 3 bases and J by 2 bases, and 12 bases separated the two germline ends. The CDR3 totals 15 residues. CDR1 is SGHVS and CDR2 is FNYEAQ in the germline V gene.

The V and J genes are TRBV29-1 and TRBJ2-1; no clear D. The CDR3 runs 11 residues. The germline gives CDR1 SQVTM, CDR2 ANQGSEA. In DNA, the CDR3 is TGCAGTCTCAAGGTCGGCAATGAGCAGTTCTTC. This gives the protein CSLKVGNEQFF.

The V gene is TRBV3-1 (or the pseudogene TRBV3-2), the J gene TRBJ2-3, with D possibly matching TRBD2 (6 bases). Germline V lookup: CDR1 LGHDT, CDR2 YNNKEL (reference sequence). Deletions cut 0 bases from V and 8 bases from J, with 6 bases between. There are 12 residues in the CDR3. The CDR3 DNA reads as TGTGCCAGCAGCCAAGATAGCGGTACGCAGTATTTT. Protein product: CASSQDSGTQYF.

The V call is TRBV15, the J call TRBJ1-2; D not certain. The CDR3 is 15 amino acids. CDR1 is LNHNV, CDR2 YYDKDF, per germline (reference sequence). The germline V and J ends were trimmed by 3 bases and 2 bases, with 13 bases remaining between them. The CDR3 DNA follows: TGTGCCACCAGCAGGATGACGGGAGGAAACTATGGCTACACCTTC. Its translation: CATSRMTGGNYGYTF.

The chain couples TRBV18 to TRBJ1-1; 8 bases fit TRBD1. CDR3 length: 17 amino acids. The germline CDR1 and CDR2 sequences are KGHSH and LQKENI. V shed 3 bases and J 7 bases; nucleotides not matched to a gene: 16. This chain's CDR3 is CASSPSGGAKATDEAFF. The CDR3 nucleotides are TGTGCCAGCTCACCTTCAGGGGGCGCAAAGGCAACGGATGAAGCTTTCTTT.